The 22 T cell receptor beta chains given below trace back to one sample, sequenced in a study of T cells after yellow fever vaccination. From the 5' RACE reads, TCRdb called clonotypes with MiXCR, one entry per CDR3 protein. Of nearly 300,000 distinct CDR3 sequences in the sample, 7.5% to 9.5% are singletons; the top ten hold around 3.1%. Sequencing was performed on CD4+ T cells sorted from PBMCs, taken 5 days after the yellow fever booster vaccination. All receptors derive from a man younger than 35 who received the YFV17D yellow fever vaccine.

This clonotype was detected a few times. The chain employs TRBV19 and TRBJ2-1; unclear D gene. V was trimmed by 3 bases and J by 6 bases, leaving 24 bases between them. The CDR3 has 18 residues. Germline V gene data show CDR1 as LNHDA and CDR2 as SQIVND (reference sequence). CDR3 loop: CASSILALMGNTGNEQFF. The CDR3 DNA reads TGTGCCAGTAGTATCTTGGCGTTGATGGGGAACACGGGCAATGAGCAGTTCTTC.

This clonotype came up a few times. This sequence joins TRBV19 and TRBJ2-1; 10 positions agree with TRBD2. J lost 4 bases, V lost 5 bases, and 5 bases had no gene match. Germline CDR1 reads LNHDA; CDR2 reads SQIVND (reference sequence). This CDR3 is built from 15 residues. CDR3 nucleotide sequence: TGTGCCAGTAGTCCCCTACTAGCGGGATACAATGAGCAGTTCTTC. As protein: CASSPLLAGYNEQFF.

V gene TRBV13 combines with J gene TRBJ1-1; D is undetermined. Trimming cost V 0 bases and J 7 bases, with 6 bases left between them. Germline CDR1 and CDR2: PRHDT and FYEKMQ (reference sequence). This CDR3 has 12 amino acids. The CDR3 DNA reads TGTGCCAGCAGCTTAGGAATAGGTGAAGCTTTCTTT. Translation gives CASSLGIGEAFF.

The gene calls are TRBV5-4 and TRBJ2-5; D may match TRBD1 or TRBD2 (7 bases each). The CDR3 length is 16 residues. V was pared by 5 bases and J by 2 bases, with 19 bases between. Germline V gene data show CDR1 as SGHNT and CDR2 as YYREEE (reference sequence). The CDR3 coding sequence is TGTGCCAGCAGGCCAGGGGGGGGCCCTCGACAAGAGACCCAGTACTTC. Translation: CASRPGGGPRQETQYF. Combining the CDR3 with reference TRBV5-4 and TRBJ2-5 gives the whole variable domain ETGVTQSPTHLIKTRGQQVTLRCSSQSGHNTVSWYQQALGQGPQFIFQYYREEENGRGNFPPRFSGLQFPNYSSELNVNALELDDSALYLCASRPGGGPRQETQYFGPGTRLLVL.

The CDR3 protein is CASSYRSGGAVTGELFF. CDR3 nucleotide sequence: TGTGCCAGCAGCTACCGAAGCGGGGGGGCCGTCACCGGGGAGCTGTTTTTT. The chain recombines TRBV11-1 with TRBJ2-2; 10 nucleotides line up with TRBD2. J lost 4 bases, V lost 4 bases, and 9 bases had no gene match. This CDR3 has 17 amino acids. Germline CDR1 and CDR2: SGHAT and FQDESV (reference sequence).

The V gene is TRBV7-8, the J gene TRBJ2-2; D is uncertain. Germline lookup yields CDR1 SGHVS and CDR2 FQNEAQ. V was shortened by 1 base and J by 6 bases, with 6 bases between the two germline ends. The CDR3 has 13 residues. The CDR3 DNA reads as TGTGCCAGCAGCTTAGTGCTCGCCGGGGAGCTGTTTTTT. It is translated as CASSLVLAGELFF.

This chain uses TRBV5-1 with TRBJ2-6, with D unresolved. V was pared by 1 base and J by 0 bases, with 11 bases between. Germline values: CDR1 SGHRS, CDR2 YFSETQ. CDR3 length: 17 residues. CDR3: CASSLPWFDSGANVLTF. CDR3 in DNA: TGCGCCAGCAGCTTGCCCTGGTTTGACTCTGGGGCCAACGTCCTGACTTTC.

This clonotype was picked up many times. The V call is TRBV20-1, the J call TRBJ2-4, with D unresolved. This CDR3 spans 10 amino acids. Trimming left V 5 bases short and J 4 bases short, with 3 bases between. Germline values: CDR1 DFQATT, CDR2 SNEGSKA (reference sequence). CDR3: CSAAKNIQYF. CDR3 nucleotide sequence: TGCAGTGCTGCAAAAAACATTCAGTACTTC.

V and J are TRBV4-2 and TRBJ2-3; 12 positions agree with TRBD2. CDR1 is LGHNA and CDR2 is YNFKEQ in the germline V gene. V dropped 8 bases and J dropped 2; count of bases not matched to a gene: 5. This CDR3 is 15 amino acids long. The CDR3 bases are TGTGCCAGCTGTTGGACTAGCGGGGACACAGATACGCAGTATTTT. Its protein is CASCWTSGDTDTQYF.

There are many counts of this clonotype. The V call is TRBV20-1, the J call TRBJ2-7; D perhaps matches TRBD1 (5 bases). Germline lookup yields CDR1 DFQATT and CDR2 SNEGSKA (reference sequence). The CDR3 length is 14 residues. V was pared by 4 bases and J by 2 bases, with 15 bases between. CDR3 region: CSAKGHDSTYEQYV. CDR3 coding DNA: TGCAGTGCTAAGGGGCACGACAGTACCTACGAGCAGTACGTC.

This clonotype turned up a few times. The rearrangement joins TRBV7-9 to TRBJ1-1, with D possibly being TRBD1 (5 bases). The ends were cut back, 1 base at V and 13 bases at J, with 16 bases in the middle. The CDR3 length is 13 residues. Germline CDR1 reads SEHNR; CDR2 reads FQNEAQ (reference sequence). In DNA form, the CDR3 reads TGTGCCAGCAGCTTAGAGGGGTCCAGTTCTAATTTCTTT. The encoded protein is CASSLEGSSSNFF.

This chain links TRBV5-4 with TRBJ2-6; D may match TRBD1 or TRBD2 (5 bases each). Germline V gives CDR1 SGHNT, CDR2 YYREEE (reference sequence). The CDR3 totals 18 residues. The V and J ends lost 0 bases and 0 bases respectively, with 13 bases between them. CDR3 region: CASSLGGTGSSGANVLTF. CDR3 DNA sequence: TGTGCCAGCAGCTTGGGAGGGACGGGAAGCTCTGGGGCCAACGTCCTGACTTTC.

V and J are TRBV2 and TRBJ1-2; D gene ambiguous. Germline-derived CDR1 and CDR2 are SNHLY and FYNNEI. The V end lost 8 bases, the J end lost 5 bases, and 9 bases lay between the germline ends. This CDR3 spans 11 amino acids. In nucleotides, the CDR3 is TGTGCCAGCGGACTGATGTATGGCTACACCTTC. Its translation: CASGLMYGYTF.

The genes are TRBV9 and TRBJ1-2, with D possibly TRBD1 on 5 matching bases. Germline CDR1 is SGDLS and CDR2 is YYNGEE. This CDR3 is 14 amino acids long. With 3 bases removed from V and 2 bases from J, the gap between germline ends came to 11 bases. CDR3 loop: CASSAVPGNYGYTF. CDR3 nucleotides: TGTGCCAGCAGCGCGGTACCAGGGAACTATGGCTACACCTTC.

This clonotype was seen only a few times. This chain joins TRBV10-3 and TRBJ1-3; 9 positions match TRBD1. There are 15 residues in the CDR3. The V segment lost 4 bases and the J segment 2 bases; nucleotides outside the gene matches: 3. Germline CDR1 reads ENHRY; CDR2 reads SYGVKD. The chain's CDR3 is CAISARTGAGNTIYF. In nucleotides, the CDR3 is TGTGCCATCAGTGCCCGGACAGGGGCTGGAAACACCATATATTTT.

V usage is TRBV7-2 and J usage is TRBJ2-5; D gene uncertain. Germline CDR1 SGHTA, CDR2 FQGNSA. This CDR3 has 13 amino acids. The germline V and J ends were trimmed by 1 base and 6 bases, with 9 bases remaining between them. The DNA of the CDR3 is TGTGCCAGCAGCTTAGGCCAGGCGAAGACCCAGTACTTC. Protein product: CASSLGQAKTQYF.

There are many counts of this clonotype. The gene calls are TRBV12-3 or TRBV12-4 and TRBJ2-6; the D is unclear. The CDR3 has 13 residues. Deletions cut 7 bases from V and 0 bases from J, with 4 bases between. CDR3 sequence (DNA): TGTGCCAGCACCCGCTCTGGGGCCAACGTCCTGACTTTC. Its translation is CASTRSGANVLTF.

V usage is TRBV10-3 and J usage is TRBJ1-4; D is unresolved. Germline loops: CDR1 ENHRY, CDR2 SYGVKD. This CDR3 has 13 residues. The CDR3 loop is CAASERTNEKLFF. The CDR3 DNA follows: TGTGCAGCGTCGGAGAGAACTAATGAAAAACTGTTTTTT.

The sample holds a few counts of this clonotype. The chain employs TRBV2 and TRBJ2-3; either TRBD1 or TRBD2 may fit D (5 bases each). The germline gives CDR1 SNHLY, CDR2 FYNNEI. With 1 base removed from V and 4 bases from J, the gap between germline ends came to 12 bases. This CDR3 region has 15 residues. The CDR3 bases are TGTGCCAGCAGTGAAGGCCAGGGAGTTTCAGATACGCAGTATTTT. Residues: CASSEGQGVSDTQYF. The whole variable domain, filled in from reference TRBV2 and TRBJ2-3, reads EPEVTQTPSHQVTQMGQEVILRCVPISNHLYFYWYRQILGQKVEFLVSFYNNEISEKSEIFDDQFSVERPDGSNFTLKIRSTKLEDSAMYFCASSEGQGVSDTQYFGPGTRLTVL.

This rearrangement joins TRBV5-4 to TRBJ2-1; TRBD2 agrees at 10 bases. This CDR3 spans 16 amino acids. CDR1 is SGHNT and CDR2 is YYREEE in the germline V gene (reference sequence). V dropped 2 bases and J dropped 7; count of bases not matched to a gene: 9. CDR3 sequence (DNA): TGTGCCAGCAGCTTACCGAGAGCGGGGGGGTCGAATGAGCAGTTCTTC. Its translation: CASSLPRAGGSNEQFF.

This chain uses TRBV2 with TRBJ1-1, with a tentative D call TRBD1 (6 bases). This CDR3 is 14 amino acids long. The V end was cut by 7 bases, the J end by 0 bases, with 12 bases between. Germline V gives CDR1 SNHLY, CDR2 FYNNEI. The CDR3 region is CASNIGQLNTEAFF. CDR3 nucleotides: TGTGCCAGCAACATCGGACAGTTGAACACTGAAGCTTTCTTT.

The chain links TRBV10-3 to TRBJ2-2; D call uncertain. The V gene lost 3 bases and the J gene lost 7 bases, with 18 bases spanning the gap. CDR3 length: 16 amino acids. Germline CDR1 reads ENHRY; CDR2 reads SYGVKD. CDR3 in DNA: TGTGCCATCAGTGACCCCCTCGCGCAGGTTGGCGGGGAGCTGTTTTTT. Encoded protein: CAISDPLAQVGGELFF.